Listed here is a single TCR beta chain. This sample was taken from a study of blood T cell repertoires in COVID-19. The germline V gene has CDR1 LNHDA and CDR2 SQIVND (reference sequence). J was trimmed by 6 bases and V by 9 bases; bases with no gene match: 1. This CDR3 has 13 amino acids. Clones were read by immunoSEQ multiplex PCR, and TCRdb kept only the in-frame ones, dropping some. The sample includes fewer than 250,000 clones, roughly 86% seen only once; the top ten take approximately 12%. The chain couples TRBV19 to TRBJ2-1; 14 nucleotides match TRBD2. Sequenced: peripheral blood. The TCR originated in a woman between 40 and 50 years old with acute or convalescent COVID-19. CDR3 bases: TGTGCCAGCGGACTAGCGGGGGGCAATGAGCAGTTCTTC. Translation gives CASGLAGGNEQFF.